This passage covers 10 T cell receptor beta chains from one sample sequenced in a study of CD8+ T cells in alopecia areata. Extraction and reverse transcription of RNA yielded cDNA as the sequencing template. The data were produced by immunoSEQ multiplex PCR, yet TCRdb's version contains in-frame clones alone and is incomplete. Found here are some 170,000 clones, about 66% of them singletons; the top ten hold more than 9.5%. The starting material was CD8+ T cells sorted from blood, obtained at week 0. These receptor sequences come from a human donor with alopecia areata.

The chain joins TRBV29-1 to TRBJ2-7, with 8 bases identical to TRBD1. Germline-derived CDR1 and CDR2 are SQVTM and ANQGSEA. The J segment lost 0 bases and the V segment lost 6 bases, leaving 10 bases of the junction unmatched. The CDR3 length is 15 residues. CDR3 residues: CSVKGQGRNSYEQYF. The CDR3, as DNA: TGCAGCGTCAAAGGACAGGGCCGGAACTCCTACGAGCAGTACTTC.

The chain combines TRBV13 with TRBJ2-3, with D possibly being TRBD1 or TRBD2 (5 bases each). The CDR3 is 18 amino acids. CDR1 PRHDT and CDR2 FYEKMQ come from the germline V gene (reference sequence). V lost 4 bases and J 2 bases, leaving 22 bases between the germline ends. Here the CDR3 reads CASSSRGAGVISTDTQYF. DNA of the CDR3: TGTGCCAGCAGCTCCCGTGGGGCCGGGGTCATTTCCACAGATACGCAGTATTTT. The entire variable domain, with the rest obtained from reference TRBV13 and TRBJ2-3, is as follows: AAGVIQSPRHLIKEKRETATLKCYPIPRHDTVYWYQQGPGQDPQFLISFYEKMQSDKGSIPDRFSAQQFSDYHSELNMSSLELGDSALYFCASSSRGAGVISTDTQYFGPGTRLTVL.

V gene TRBV2 combines with J gene TRBJ2-1; possibly TRBD2 for D (5 bases). Trimming shortened V by 10 bases and J by 0 bases, and 16 bases separated the two germline ends. The CDR3 has 15 residues. Germline lookup yields CDR1 SNHLY and CDR2 FYNNEI. CDR3 region: CANWRMTDSYNEQFF. CDR3 coding DNA: TGTGCCAACTGGAGGATGACGGACTCCTACAATGAGCAGTTCTTC.

V usage is TRBV14 and J usage is TRBJ2-3; D call uncertain. Looked up from germline, CDR1 is SGHDN and CDR2 is FVKESK. The CDR3 sequence is 14 residues long. V was pared by 2 bases and J by 8 bases, with 14 bases between. The CDR3 spells CASSQSLPAATQYF. The CDR3 coding sequence is TGTGCCAGCAGCCAAAGTCTCCCGGCGGCTACGCAGTATTTT.

The chain joins TRBV29-1 to TRBJ2-5; D may be TRBD1 or TRBD2 (5 bases each). The J call may be faulty, since TRBJ2-7 better matches the DNA end. Germline V gives CDR1 SQVTM, CDR2 ANQGSEA. CDR3 length equals 12 residues. CDR3 coding DNA: TGCAGCGTTGAATGGGGGAGTAACGAGCAGTACTTC. It translates to CSVEWGSNEQYF.

The chain is built from TRBV7-9 and TRBJ2-7; D call uncertain. Germline V gives CDR1 SEHNR, CDR2 FQNEAQ (reference sequence). This CDR3 is 14 amino acids long. V lost 4 bases and J lost 2, with 12 bases in between. The CDR3 DNA follows: TGTGCCAGCAGCTCCGTCCAGTGGCCCTACGAGCAGTACTTC. Encoded protein: CASSSVQWPYEQYF.

This clone was detected a few times. The chain is built from TRBV10-3 and TRBJ2-2; no reliable D call. The germline V and J ends were trimmed by 4 bases and 4 bases, with 4 bases remaining between them. The CDR3 covers 12 residues. Germline assignment: CDR1 ENHRY and CDR2 SYGVKD. This CDR3 is CAISGSTGELFF. DNA for the CDR3: TGTGCCATCAGTGGGTCCACCGGGGAGCTGTTTTTT.

This chain joins TRBV5-6 and TRBJ1-5; 8 bases align to TRBD1. The CDR3 is 19 residues long. J gave up 0 bases and V 2 bases, and 13 bases lay outside the gene matches. Looked up from germline, CDR1 is SGHDT and CDR2 is YYEEEE. CDR3 protein: CASSLAQMDRAYSNQPQHF. DNA of the CDR3: TGTGCCAGCAGCTTAGCCCAAATGGACAGGGCATATAGCAATCAGCCCCAGCATTTT.

The CDR3 here is CASSESTRLAGSGEQFF. CDR3 nucleotide sequence: TGTGCCAGCAGTGAAAGCACCCGACTAGCGGGGTCGGGTGAGCAGTTCTTC. The chain has TRBV25-1 and TRBJ2-1; 11 bases align to TRBD2. The germline CDR1 and CDR2 sequences are MGHDK and SYGVNS. CDR3 length: 17 amino acids. The V gene end was trimmed by 2 bases and the J gene end by 9 bases; junction bases not matched to a gene: 12.

The rearrangement links TRBV30 to TRBJ2-1; tentative D call: TRBD1 (5 bases). Per the germline V gene, CDR1 is GTSNPN and CDR2 is SVGIG (reference sequence). The ends were cut back, 2 bases at V and 7 bases at J, with 12 bases in the middle. This CDR3 is 13 amino acids long. CDR3 residues: CAWSLGRRNEQFF. In DNA, the CDR3 is TGTGCCTGGAGTTTGGGGCGCAGAAATGAGCAGTTCTTC.